A single sample is the source of the 8 T cell receptor beta chains below, sequenced in a study of a mutant IDH1 vaccine in newly diagnosed glioma. Antigen specificity for these receptors is unknown. Stated time point: week 35, safety follow-up. All doses held 300 ug of mutant IDH1 20-mer peptide, with topical imiquimod. Produced via immunoSEQ multiplex PCR; TCRdb's table is partial and in-frame only. This sample carries around 31,000 clones, around 73% of them seen once, and the ten largest clones take approximately 10%. The input for sequencing was PBMCs, taken from a glioma patient whose treatment included an IDH1 peptide vaccine. The source of these receptors is a woman aged 40-49 years with glioma.

J is TRBJ1-5 and V is TRBV7-2; D gene unclear. Germline V CDR1 and CDR2: SGHTA, FQGNSA. Trimming pared 2 bases from V and 6 bases from J, leaving 17 bases between. CDR3 size: 16 residues. CDR3: CASSLRVAGLSQPQHF. For the CDR3, the DNA is TGTGCCAGCAGCTTAAGGGTGGCGGGTTTGAGTCAGCCCCAGCATTTT.

This sequence joins TRBV9 and TRBJ2-5, with a tentative D call TRBD1 (5 bases). Germline loops: CDR1 SGDLS, CDR2 YYNGEE. Trimming took 0 bases from V and 5 from J, leaving 14 bases between them. The CDR3 has 15 residues. CDR3 region: CASSVATSKGETQYF. In DNA form, the CDR3 reads TGTGCCAGCAGCGTAGCTACGTCCAAGGGGGAGACCCAGTACTTC. The variable domain in full, with the rest retrieved from reference TRBV9 and TRBJ2-5, is DSGVTQTPKHLITATGQRVTLRCSPRSGDLSVYWYQQSLDQGLQFLIQYYNGEERAKGNILERFSAQQFPDLHSELNLSSLELGDSALYFCASSVATSKGETQYFGPGTRLLVL.

This clone was found a few times. The CDR3 region has the DNA TGCGCCAGCAGCCACACGGACAGGGATGATCAGCCCCAGCATTTT. Its translation is CASSHTDRDDQPQHF. The V and J genes are TRBV4-1 and TRBJ1-5; 8 bases match TRBD1. The CDR3 spans 15 residues. Germline-derived CDR1 and CDR2 are MGHRA and YSYEKL. V was clipped by 3 bases and J by 5 bases; unmatched bases: 6.

This clone has just a few counts. The chain links TRBV4-1 to TRBJ1-5; the match to TRBD1 covers 7 bases. Germline V gene lookup returns CDR1 MGHRA and CDR2 YSYEKL. The CDR3 loop spans 17 amino acids. Germline trimming cut 2 bases from V and 7 bases from J; bases unmatched to any gene: 14. CDR3 bases: TGCGCCAGCAGCCAACGACAGGGAGCCCTCAGAAGCCAGCCCCAGCATTTT. It codes for CASSQRQGALRSQPQHF.

This rearrangement joins TRBV21-1 to TRBJ2-2. TRBV21-1 is a pseudogene segment. This CDR3 spans 15 amino acids. CDR3 residues: CASSKVGSLEGELFF. DNA for the CDR3: TGTGCCAGCAGCAAAGTCGGAAGTCTGGAAGGGGAGCTGTTTTTT.

This clone was seen once. This chain joins TRBV5-4 and TRBJ2-7, with unresolved D. The CDR3 totals 13 residues. Germline V gives CDR1 SGHNT, CDR2 YYREEE (reference sequence). Trimming took 1 base from V and 2 from J, leaving 7 bases between them. The CDR3 DNA reads TGTGCCAGCAGCTTGCCGGGCCCCTACGAGCAGTACTTC. It encodes CASSLPGPYEQYF.

This CDR3 reads CASSEGGGYYEEKLFF. DNA for the CDR3: TGTGCCAGCAGTGAAGGGGGAGGGTACTACGAGGAAAAACTGTTTTTT. The chain recombines TRBV6-1 with TRBJ1-4; D is unclear. With 1 base removed from V and 8 bases from J, the gap between germline ends came to 17 bases. The CDR3 has 16 residues. Germline CDR1 and CDR2: MNHNS and SASEGT.

This clone was detected a few times. This rearrangement joins TRBV5-1 to TRBJ2-3; unclear D gene. Between the trimmed V and J ends, which lost 1 base and 0 bases, there was a span of 9 bases. CDR3 size: 15 residues. Germline-derived CDR1 and CDR2 are SGHRS and YFSETQ. CDR3 bases: TGCGCCAGCAGCTTGTCAGGCTCTAGCACAGATACGCAGTATTTT. It specifies CASSLSGSSTDTQYF.